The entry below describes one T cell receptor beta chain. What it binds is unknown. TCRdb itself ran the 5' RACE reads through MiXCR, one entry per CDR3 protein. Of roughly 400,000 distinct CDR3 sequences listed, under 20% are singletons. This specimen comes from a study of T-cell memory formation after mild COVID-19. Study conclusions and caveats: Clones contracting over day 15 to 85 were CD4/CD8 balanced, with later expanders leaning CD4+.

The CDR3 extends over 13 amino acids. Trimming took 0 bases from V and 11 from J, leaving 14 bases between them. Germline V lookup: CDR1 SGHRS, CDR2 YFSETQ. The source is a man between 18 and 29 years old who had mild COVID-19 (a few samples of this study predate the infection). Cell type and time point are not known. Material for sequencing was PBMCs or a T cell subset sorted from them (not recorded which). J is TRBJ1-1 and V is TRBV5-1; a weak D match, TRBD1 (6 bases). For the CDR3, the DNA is TGCGCCAGCAGCTTGGCCGGGGGGGCCGAGGCTTTCTTT. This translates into CASSLAGGAEAFF.